The clone carrying this T cell receptor (beta chain) was recorded only once. Sequenced by immunoSEQ multiplex PCR; TCRdb stores in-frame clones only, minus some. The profile shows 700,000 or so clones, 80% to 90% of them singletons. This specimen belongs to a study of shared T cell receptors in the human thymus. The V and J ends lost 2 bases and 4 bases respectively, with 14 bases between them. The CDR3 has 15 amino acids. Germline CDR1 SGHDN, CDR2 FVKESK. This sample also belongs to another study, concerning human thymus T cells. That report adds: Resections removed during corrective heart surgery provided the thymus tissue used. The related literature has documented a marked overlap of thymic repertoires among unrelated individuals.

The sequence was obtained from a girl under three years old with a congenital heart defect. The sample consisted of thymocytes. J is TRBJ1-1 and V is TRBV14, with no clear D. The CDR3 DNA follows: TGTGCCAGCAGCCAATTACCGGCTGGAGGCACTGAAGCTTTCTTT. This codes for CASSQLPAGGTEAFF.